This T cell receptor (beta chain) was captured by sequencing in a study of blood T cell repertoires in COVID-19 (dated by TCRdb to about 2020). About the study as a whole: Samples from collaborators originated in the United States, Italy and Spain and spanned both the acute and convalescent phases of COVID-19. The repertoires were released in a freely available public database intended as a resource for research on the immune response to SARS-CoV-2. HLA class I and class II types, where available, came from metadata supplied by the sample provider rather than from assay-based typing. The material from the prospective study consisted of cDNA or gDNA derived from T cells, B-cell-depleted T cells, or PBMCs. Deeply sampled blood TCRbeta repertoires from subjects exposed to, actively infected with, or recovered from COVID-19 were included in the dataset. Samples were obtained from the ongoing ImmuneRACE study (first 160 participants) and from some 1,200 subjects provided by 6 global collaborators. Sample metadata almost always included a de-identified subject ID, COVID-19 status, age in years and sex.

What the authors observed across the whole study: Clinical and demographic metadata were provided uncurated, with the amount varying by source and participant.

This clone was recorded once. Which antigen it targets is not known. No clone much larger than this one lies a single base away; base qualities are absent. Sequences SGHTA (CDR1) and FQGTGA (CDR2) are obtained from the germline V gene. V is reduced by 5 bases and J by 2 bases, leaving a spacing of 13 bases between them. From the cysteine up to the phenylalanine, the CDR3 has a length of 14 residues. Just the 42-base CDR3 DNA is kept, in frame starting at base 1. TCRbeta CDR3 regions were amplified from genomic DNA using the immunoSEQ Assay, a bias-controlled multiplex PCR. The paper's data handling went like this. Within the assay, amplification of reference gene primers was used to estimate how many nucleated cells each sample contained. To quantify the absolute abundance of each unique TCRbeta CDR3 rearrangement, sequence reads were collapsed and filtered. Productive Simpson clonality was computed per sample as the square root of Simpson's diversity index over productive rearrangements. The clones in this table, taken by TCRdb from immuneACCESS, are in-frame only. Not every clone is retained; where verified, under half of the shortfall comes from an unresolved V gene, and the cause of the rest is unknown. The V and J calls and clone size come from that table; D and trimming were worked out from the DNA. This sample comprises around 180,000 clones, roughly four fifths of them detected only once. The ten largest clones add up to 1.5% of the sample.

Collaborating institutions collected whole blood in K2EDTA tubes following their own protocols. For TCRbeta analysis, collaborators shipped samples in one of three forms: frozen whole blood, isolated PBMCs, or DNA extracted from either of those sample types. The source of this sequence is a human donor in a cohort sampled during active COVID-19. Sequenced input: peripheral blood. The rearrangement combines TRBV7-3 with TRBJ2-7, and TRBD1 may be the D gene, going by 6 matching bases. The DNA sequence reads TGTGCCAGCAGCCCCGGGACATATACCTACGAGCAGTACTTC. It translates as CASSPGTYTYEQYF.